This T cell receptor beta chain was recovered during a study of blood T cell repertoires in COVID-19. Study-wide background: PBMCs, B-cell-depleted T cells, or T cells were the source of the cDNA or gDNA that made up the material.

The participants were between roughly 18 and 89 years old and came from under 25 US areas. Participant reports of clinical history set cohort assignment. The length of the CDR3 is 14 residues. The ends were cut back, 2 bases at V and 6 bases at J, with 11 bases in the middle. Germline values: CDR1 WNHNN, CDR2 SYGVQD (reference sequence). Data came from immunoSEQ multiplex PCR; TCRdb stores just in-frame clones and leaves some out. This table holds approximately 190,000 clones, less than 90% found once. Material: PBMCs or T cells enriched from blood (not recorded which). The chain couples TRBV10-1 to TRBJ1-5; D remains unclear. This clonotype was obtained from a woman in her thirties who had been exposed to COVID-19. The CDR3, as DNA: TGCGCCAGCAGTGAGGGGCCATCCGGTCAGCCCCAGCATTTT. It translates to CASSEGPSGQPQHF.